The T cell receptor beta chain under discussion was sequenced for a study of blood T cell repertoires in COVID-19. Assay used: immunoSEQ multiplex PCR; TCRdb lists only in-frame clones, some missing. The sample includes roughly 250,000 clones, 91% of them seen just once. The CDR3 sequence is 13 residues long. Germline trimming cut 6 bases from V and 5 bases from J; bases unmatched to any gene: 2. Germline CDR1 ENHRY, CDR2 SYGVKD. J is TRBJ2-2 and V is TRBV10-3; 8 positions match TRBD1. The clonotype comes from a person between 18 and 30 years old with COVID-19, enrolled during active disease. Source material: peripheral blood. The DNA for the CDR3 is TGTGCCATCAGGGACAGGGAGACCGGGGAGCTGTTTTTT. It encodes CAIRDRETGELFF.